Below are 32 T cell receptor beta chains sequenced from a single sample in a study of T cell responses to AZD1222 COVID-19 vaccine (dated by TCRdb to the early 2020s). The method behind the library was the immunoSEQ multiplex PCR assay. Here the immuneACCESS table is served through TCRdb, limited to in-frame sequences with V and J called. Missing clones are a known gap in these copies; in checked studies unresolved V genes cover under half, and the rest lacks a known reason. The sample table lists some 79,000 clones, around three quarters of them with a count of one. The biggest ten clones account for approximately 47% of the sample. The time point tag for this specimen amounts to: about 28 days (+/-7) after the second vaccine dose. The specimen comprised peripheral blood, sampled 28 days after the second AZD1222 dose. The origin of the receptors is an adult who received the AZD1222 COVID-19 vaccine.

This rearrangement joins TRBV7-3 to TRBJ2-1; 7 bases are shared with TRBD1. J gave up 7 bases and V 5 bases, and 11 bases lay outside the gene matches. From germline, CDR1 is SGHTA and CDR2 FQGTGA. The CDR3 totals 15 residues. The CDR3 bases are TGTGCCAGCAGCCATTCCGAGACAGGGCGGAATGAGCAGTTCTTC. Protein: CASSHSETGRNEQFF.

V usage is TRBV5-1 and J usage is TRBJ1-6; D gene unclear. Germline CDR1 and CDR2: SGHRS and YFSETQ. Between the trimmed V and J ends, which lost 0 bases and 6 bases, there was a span of 7 bases. CDR3 length: 14 residues. CDR3 DNA: TGCGCCAGCAGCTTGGCCTCCACTAATTCACCCCTCCACTTT. Protein sequence: CASSLASTNSPLHF. Variable domain in full (rest from reference TRBV5-1 and TRBJ1-6): KAGVTQTPRYLIKTRGQQVTLSCSPISGHRSVSWYQQTPGQGLQFLFEYFSETQRNKGNFPGRFSGRQFSNSRSEMNVSTLELGDSALYLCASSLASTNSPLHFGNGTRLTVT.

The chain couples TRBV2 to TRBJ2-7, with D tentatively TRBD1 (6 bases). V dropped 3 bases and J dropped 3 bases, with 9 bases sitting between them. Germline V CDR1 and CDR2: SNHLY, FYNNEI. The CDR3 totals 13 residues. The CDR3 sequence is CASSDTGNYEQYF. In DNA form, the CDR3 reads TGTGCCAGCAGTGACACAGGGAACTACGAGCAGTACTTC. Full variable domain (outside the CDR3, taken from reference TRBV2 and TRBJ2-7): EPEVTQTPSHQVTQMGQEVILRCVPISNHLYFYWYRQILGQKVEFLVSFYNNEISEKSEIFDDQFSVERPDGSNFTLKIRSTKLEDSAMYFCASSDTGNYEQYFGPGTRLTVT.

The V and J genes are TRBV28 and TRBJ2-7; 9 bases map to TRBD1. V gave up 5 bases and J gave up 3 bases; unmatched junction bases: 2. The CDR3 has 13 residues. CDR1 MDHEN and CDR2 SYDVKM come from the germline V gene. CDR3 loop: CASSPGQGYEQYF. The CDR3 DNA follows: TGTGCCAGCAGTCCGGGACAGGGCTACGAGCAGTACTTC.

The V and J genes are TRBV7-8 and TRBJ2-7, with 7 positions matching TRBD1. The CDR3 sequence is 15 residues long. The V segment lost 1 base and the J segment 6 bases; nucleotides outside the gene matches: 9. The germline V gene encodes CDR1 SGHVS and CDR2 FQNEAQ. In DNA, the CDR3 is TGTGCCAGCAGCTTAGGGGAGACAGGGTCGTCCGAGCAGTACTTC. Residues: CASSLGETGSSEQYF. Combining the CDR3 with reference TRBV7-8 and TRBJ2-7 gives the whole variable domain GAGVSQSPRYKVAKRGQDVALRCDPISGHVSLFWYQQALGQGPEFLTYFQNEAQLDKSGLPSDRFFAERPEGSVSTLKIQRTQQEDSAVYLCASSLGETGSSEQYFGPGTRLTVT.

The table lists this clone with a count of one. The CDR3 DNA is TGTGCCACCAGCAGAGTGGTGGGACCGAATGAAAAACTGTTTTTT. Translated: CATSRVVGPNEKLFF. The chain couples TRBV15 to TRBJ1-4, with D perhaps TRBD1 (5 bases). CDR3 size: 15 residues. In germline, CDR1 is LNHNV, CDR2 YYDKDF (reference sequence). V lost 1 base, J lost 5 bases, and 11 bases lay in between. The whole variable domain, remainder taken from reference TRBV15 and TRBJ1-4, is DAMVIQNPRYQVTQFGKPVTLSCSQTLNHNVMYWYQQKSSQAPKLLFHYYDKDFNNEADTPDNFQSRRPNTSFCFLDIRSPGLGDTAMYLCATSRVVGPNEKLFFGSGTQLSVL.

J is TRBJ2-7 and V is TRBV28; D possibly uses TRBD1 or TRBD2 (5 bases each). The CDR3 is 14 residues long. The germline V and J ends were trimmed by 7 bases and 1 base, with 14 bases remaining between them. Germline V gene data show CDR1 as MDHEN and CDR2 as SYDVKM. The CDR3 spells CASIKRGRSYEQYF. Here the CDR3 DNA reads TGTGCCAGCATCAAACGGGGCAGGTCCTACGAGCAGTACTTC.

This clone was observed a few times. The chain recombines TRBV2 with TRBJ2-2, with a weak D call TRBD2 (5 bases). V was shortened by 6 bases and J by 1 base, with 6 bases between the two germline ends. Germline V gene sequence: CDR1 SNHLY, CDR2 FYNNEI. The CDR3 totals 13 residues. The CDR3 reads CASRAENTGELFF. CDR3 bases: TGTGCCAGCAGAGCGGAGAACACCGGGGAGCTGTTTTTT.

The rearrangement links TRBV5-4 to TRBJ2-3; TRBD2 aligns across 9 bases. CDR1 and CDR2 (germline): SGHNT, YYREEE (reference sequence). V lost 4 bases to trimming and J lost 5 bases; unmatched junction nucleotides: 8. CDR3 length: 15 residues. The CDR3, as DNA: TGTGCCAGCAGCAAGACTAGCGGCGATGAAGATACGCAGTATTTT. Translated, it gives CASSKTSGDEDTQYF.

The chain combines TRBV5-1 with TRBJ1-2; 8 bases are a match to TRBD1. CDR1 SGHRS and CDR2 YFSETQ come from the germline V gene. Trimming at V came to 3 bases and at J to 3 bases, leaving 7 bases not matched to a gene. The CDR3 consists of 15 residues. The CDR3 reads CASSSSGGVDYGYTF. DNA for the CDR3: TGCGCCAGCAGCTCCTCAGGGGGCGTAGACTATGGCTACACCTTC.

The genes are TRBV13 and TRBJ1-1; 7 positions agree with TRBD1. V was pared by 1 base and J by 1 base, with 0 bases of the junction left unmatched. The CDR3 length is 14 residues. Germline V gene sequence: CDR1 PRHDT, CDR2 FYEKMQ (reference sequence). The CDR3 coding sequence is TGTGCCAGCAGCTTAGACAGGGGGAACACTGAAGCTTTCTTT. Its translation is CASSLDRGNTEAFF.

This clone showed up just once. The chain is built from TRBV5-6 and TRBJ2-2, with D uncertain. The CDR3 loop spans 14 amino acids. The germline CDR1 and CDR2 sequences are SGHDT and YYEEEE. The ends were cut back, 0 bases at V and 6 bases at J, with 9 bases in the middle. CDR3 loop: CASSLGGGPGELFF. DNA of the CDR3: TGTGCCAGCAGCTTGGGTGGCGGCCCCGGGGAGCTGTTTTTT. The variable domain in full, with the rest retrieved from reference TRBV5-6 and TRBJ2-2, is DAGVTQSPTHLIKTRGQQVTLRCSPKSGHDTVSWYQQALGQGPQFIFQYYEEEERQRGNFPDRFSGHQFPNYSSELNVNALLLGDSALYLCASSLGGGPGELFFGEGSRLTVL.

This clone was counted a few times. V and J are TRBV29-1 and TRBJ1-1; 8 nucleotides align to TRBD1. The CDR3 extends over 13 amino acids. Germline assignment: CDR1 SQVTM and CDR2 ANQGSEA. J was trimmed by 4 bases and V by 4 bases; bases with no gene match: 5. CDR3 nucleotide sequence: TGCAGCGTTGGGTTGCAGGGGGCCACTGAAGCTTTCTTT. As protein: CSVGLQGATEAFF.

J is TRBJ2-1 and V is TRBV19; possibly TRBD2 for D (5 bases). V was trimmed by 4 bases and J by 2 bases, leaving 12 bases between them. This CDR3 has 15 residues. CDR1 and CDR2 from the germline V gene are LNHDA and SQIVND (reference sequence). The CDR3 reads CASSKPEGAYNEQFF. In DNA, the CDR3 is TGTGCCAGTAGTAAGCCCGAGGGAGCCTACAATGAGCAGTTCTTC.

This chain joins TRBV28 and TRBJ2-1, with 14 bases that match TRBD2. The CDR3 is 16 residues long. The ends lost 5 bases at V and 4 bases at J; junction bases unmatched: 4. CDR1 is MDHEN and CDR2 is SYDVKM in the germline V gene. The CDR3 spells CASSPGTSGGYNEQFF. The CDR3 DNA reads as TGTGCCAGCAGTCCAGGGACTAGCGGGGGATACAATGAGCAGTTCTTC.

CDR3: CASRYGRAGEDTIYF. In DNA, the CDR3 is TGTGCCAGCAGATATGGACGGGCCGGTGAGGACACCATATATTTT. The chain has TRBV6-5 and TRBJ1-3; D remains unclear. CDR1 is MNHEY, CDR2 SVGAGI, per germline. The V gene lost 6 bases and the J gene lost 8 bases, with 20 bases spanning the gap. The CDR3 is 15 amino acids.

This chain uses TRBV7-8 with TRBJ2-1; 8 nucleotides match TRBD2. V was pared by 4 bases and J by 8 bases, with 10 bases of the junction left unmatched. The length of the CDR3 is 15 residues. Germline CDR1 and CDR2: SGHVS and FQNEAQ. CDR3 nucleotides: TGTGCCAGCAGCTCGGGGGGGCGTTCTTGGTATGAGCAGTTCTTC. The encoded protein is CASSSGGRSWYEQFF.

Only one count was recorded for this clone. The V call is TRBV6-5, the J call TRBJ1-1; 8 bases are shared with TRBD1. CDR3 size: 14 residues. The V gene end was trimmed by 5 bases and the J gene end by 4 bases; junction bases not matched to a gene: 6. From germline, CDR1 is MNHEY and CDR2 SVGAGI. This chain's CDR3 is CASSLDRVATEAFF. DNA of the CDR3: TGTGCCAGCAGTCTGGACAGGGTGGCCACTGAAGCTTTCTTT.

The chain employs TRBV27 and TRBJ2-1; D possibly uses TRBD1 or TRBD2 (5 bases each). Germline values: CDR1 MNHEY, CDR2 SMNVEV (reference sequence). Trimming removed 5 bases at V and 0 bases at J, with 17 bases between. This CDR3 is built from 17 residues. In DNA form, the CDR3 reads TGTGCCAGCAGTCCGACAGTTGTGGGGGTCTCCTACAATGAGCAGTTCTTC. The encoded protein is CASSPTVVGVSYNEQFF.

The chain employs TRBV7-9 and TRBJ1-3, with D unclear. CDR3 size: 12 residues. CDR1 and CDR2 (germline): SEHNR, FQNEAQ (reference sequence). V was shortened by 8 bases and J by 4 bases, with 9 bases between the two germline ends. CDR3 DNA sequence: TGTGCCAGCTCGGGTTCGGGAAACACCATATATTTT. It yields the protein CASSGSGNTIYF.

The V gene is TRBV18, the J gene TRBJ1-4; D not resolved. Germline V lookup: CDR1 KGHSH, CDR2 LQKENI. The CDR3 runs to 14 residues. The V end was cut by 1 base, the J end by 8 bases, with 11 bases between. CDR3 bases: TGTGCCAGCTCACCACAGGGTATGAAGGAAAAACTGTTTTTT. Translated, it gives CASSPQGMKEKLFF.

The gene calls are TRBV28 and TRBJ2-2; no reliable D call. Germline V lookup: CDR1 MDHEN, CDR2 SYDVKM. CDR3 size: 14 residues. Trimming removed 0 bases at V and 3 bases at J, with 5 bases between. The CDR3 is CASSLWTDTGELFF. The CDR3 coding sequence is TGTGCCAGCAGTTTATGGACTGACACCGGGGAGCTGTTTTTT. Looking up the rest from reference TRBV28 and TRBJ2-2 gives the full variable domain: DVKVTQSSRYLVKRTGEKVFLECVQDMDHENMFWYRQDPGLGLRLIYFSYDVKMKEKGDIPEGYSVSREKKERFSLILESASTNQTSMYLCASSLWTDTGELFFGEGSRLTVL.

The chain couples TRBV9 to TRBJ2-7; possibly TRBD2 for D (5 bases). CDR3 length equals 14 residues. Germline V gives CDR1 SGDLS, CDR2 YYNGEE. Trimming pared 0 bases from V and 5 bases from J, leaving 12 bases between. CDR3 in amino acids: CASSVGTASNEQYF. For the CDR3, the DNA is TGTGCCAGCAGCGTAGGGACTGCTAGTAACGAGCAGTACTTC.

Points on this clone: Its ends do not fully match the called genes, so a read error is possible. The J gene is TRBJ2-3, the V gene TRBV7-9; the match to TRBD2 covers 8 bases. CDR1 is SEHNR, CDR2 FQNEAQ, per germline (reference sequence). The CDR3 extends over 16 amino acids. Here the CDR3 DNA reads TGTGCCAGCATCTTAGGGACGGGAGGGCCCGCAGATACGCAGTATTTT. Protein product: CASILGTGGPADTQYF.

V usage is TRBV5-6 and J usage is TRBJ1-1; weak D call: TRBD1 (6 bases). V lost 4 bases, J lost 4 bases, and 17 bases lay in between. CDR3 size: 15 residues. From germline, CDR1 is SGHDT and CDR2 YYEEEE. In DNA form, the CDR3 reads TGTGCCAGCAGCGCCTACGTACTCAGGGGCACTGAAGCTTTCTTT. Protein sequence: CASSAYVLRGTEAFF.

The J gene is TRBJ2-7, the V gene TRBV9, with D perhaps given as TRBD1 or TRBD2 (5 bases each). This CDR3 is 15 amino acids long. Germline CDR1 SGDLS, CDR2 YYNGEE. V lost 0 bases to trimming and J lost 0 bases, with 10 bases between them. The CDR3 here is CASSVDSGTSYEQYF. CDR3 coding DNA: TGTGCCAGCAGCGTAGATTCGGGGACCTCCTACGAGCAGTACTTC.

CDR3 coding DNA: TGTGCCACCAGTGATGTAGCGGGGGCCACTTACAATGAGCAGTTCTTC. It yields the protein CATSDVAGATYNEQFF. This chain uses TRBV24-1 with TRBJ2-1; TRBD2 aligns across 9 bases. CDR3 length: 16 residues. Per germline, CDR1 KGHDR and CDR2 SFDVKD. V shed 3 bases and J 4 bases; nucleotides not matched to a gene: 6.

This clone appeared once. The chain carries TRBV9 and TRBJ2-1, with TRBD2 matching 8 bases. The V gene's germline CDR1 is SGDLS and CDR2 YYNGEE. The junction had 5 bases not matched to a gene; V was cut back by 3 bases and J by 0 bases. The CDR3 extends over 16 amino acids. CDR3 nucleotides: TGTGCCAGCAGCGCAATAGCGGGAAGCTCCTACAATGAGCAGTTCTTC. Protein sequence: CASSAIAGSSYNEQFF.

This clone appeared a few times. The chain has TRBV5-1 and TRBJ2-1; D not resolved. The germline V and J ends were trimmed by 2 bases and 4 bases, with 16 bases remaining between them. CDR1 SGHRS and CDR2 YFSETQ come from the germline V gene. This CDR3 is 16 amino acids long. The CDR3, as DNA: TGCGCCAGCAGCTTCGCCGACTGGACGGAATACAATGAGCAGTTCTTC. Its translation is CASSFADWTEYNEQFF. Variable domain in full (rest from reference TRBV5-1 and TRBJ2-1): KAGVTQTPRYLIKTRGQQVTLSCSPISGHRSVSWYQQTPGQGLQFLFEYFSETQRNKGNFPGRFSGRQFSNSRSEMNVSTLELGDSALYLCASSFADWTEYNEQFFGPGTRLTVL.

The J gene is TRBJ1-5, the V gene TRBV7-8; weak D call: TRBD1 (5 bases). The germline CDR1 and CDR2 sequences are SGHVS and FQNEAQ. CDR3 length equals 14 residues. V was cut by 5 bases and J by 2 bases, with 10 bases left in between. The CDR3 nucleotides read TGTGCCAGCAGCCCAGGGTTAGGCAATCAGCCCCAGCATTTT. This gives the protein CASSPGLGNQPQHF.

This chain uses TRBV11-2 with TRBJ2-7; 7 bases agree with TRBD1. The ends lost 5 bases at V and 4 bases at J; junction bases unmatched: 8. This CDR3 has 14 amino acids. Germline loops: CDR1 SGHAT, CDR2 FQNNGV. CDR3 in DNA: TGTGCCAGCAGCCGTTCCGGGACAGATTACGAGCAGTACTTC. This encodes CASSRSGTDYEQYF.

The chain combines TRBV27 with TRBJ2-1; the D is unclear. V dropped 6 bases and J dropped 0 bases, with 9 bases sitting between them. Germline V gene sequence: CDR1 MNHEY, CDR2 SMNVEV (reference sequence). The CDR3 is 14 amino acids. The CDR3 region has the DNA TGTGCCAGCAGCTCCCTCAGCTCCTACAATGAGCAGTTCTTC. Amino acid sequence: CASSSLSSYNEQFF.